This T cell receptor (beta chain) came from a study of blood T cell repertoires in COVID-19. Study as a whole: Italy, Spain and the United States were the sources of the convalescent and acute COVID-19 samples. Sources were T cells, B-cell-depleted T cells, or PBMCs; the material itself was cDNA or gDNA.

Here immunoSEQ multiplex PCR was the method, and the copy in TCRdb shows in-frame clones only, minus some. The table lists approximately 220,000 clones, about 80% of them singletons. In terms of age and location, participants ranged from about 18 to 90 years and lived in under 30 US areas. Participants' reported clinical history set cohort assignment. The CDR3 totals 14 residues. V was cut by 0 bases and J by 0 bases, with 5 bases left in between. Looked up from germline, CDR1 is SEHNR and CDR2 is FQNEAQ (reference sequence). The sequencing input was PBMCs or T cells enriched from blood (not recorded which). The rearrangement links TRBV7-9 to TRBJ1-1; no firm D call. This receptor was taken from a woman aged 45-65 years who had been exposed to COVID-19. The CDR3 coding sequence is TGTGCCAGCAGCTTAGCTCCAATGAACACTGAAGCTTTCTTT. Protein: CASSLAPMNTEAFF.